The rows below give T cell receptor beta chains drawn from one sample of a study of control samples from healthy donors and cancer patients. Assay used: immunoSEQ multiplex PCR; TCRdb lists only in-frame clones, some missing. The table records 140,000 or so clones, roughly 94% of them present only once. Sequenced: PBMCs. These TCRs come from a man between 60 and 75 years old with colorectal cancer. CDR3s include the opening cysteine and the closing phenylalanine or tryptophan. The D gene is left open where the match is weak. The size field is filled for only some rows; it gives once, few, many or a size class.

J gene: TRBJ1-1; D gene: NA; clone size: once; V gene: TRBV2; CDR3 protein: CASSDRQGRDTEAFF; CDR3 DNA: TGTGCCAGCAGTGATCGGCAGGGTAGGGATACTGAAGCTTTCTTT
J gene: TRBJ2-1; D gene: TRBD1; clone size: NA; V gene: TRBV6-6; CDR3 protein: CASSTGQGSNEQFF; CDR3 DNA: TGTGCCAGCAGTACGGGACAGGGTAGCAATGAGCAGTTCTTC
J gene: TRBJ2-3; D gene: NA; clone size: NA; V gene: TRBV7-8; CDR3 protein: CASSPRTDTQYF; CDR3 DNA: TGTGCCAGCAGCCCAAGGACAGATACGCAGTATTTT
J gene: TRBJ1-3; D gene: TRBD1; clone size: NA; V gene: TRBV6-5; CDR3 protein: CASSLTGVVGNTIYF; CDR3 DNA: TGTGCCAGCAGCCTGACAGGGGTGGTTGGAAACACCATATATTTT
J gene: TRBJ2-2; D gene: NA; clone size: NA; V gene: TRBV14; CDR3 protein: CASSQVGGNHGELFF; CDR3 DNA: TGTGCCAGCAGCCAAGTAGGGGGTAACCACGGGGAGCTGTTTTTT
J gene: TRBJ1-5; D gene: NA; clone size: NA; V gene: TRBV5-8; CDR3 protein: CASSLAGKGGQPQHF; CDR3 DNA: TGTGCCAGCAGCTTGGCCGGGAAGGGAGGGCAGCCCCAGCATTTT
J gene: TRBJ2-7; D gene: TRBD2; clone size: NA; V gene: TRBV5-1; CDR3 protein: CASSPGTSNAYEQYF; CDR3 DNA: TGCGCCAGCAGCCCCGGGACTAGTAACGCGTACGAGCAGTACTTC
J gene: TRBJ2-2; D gene: TRBD2; clone size: NA; V gene: TRBV28; CDR3 protein: CASRLRGLAGSTGELFF; CDR3 DNA: TGTGCCAGCAGACTTAGGGGACTAGCGGGGAGCACCGGGGAGCTGTTTTTT
J gene: TRBJ1-1; D gene: NA; clone size: NA; V gene: TRBV27; CDR3 protein: CASSWSVGSAGTEAFF; CDR3 DNA: TGTGCCAGCAGTTGGTCAGTCGGATCCGCGGGGACTGAAGCTTTCTTT
J gene: TRBJ1-1; D gene: NA; clone size: NA; V gene: TRBV18; CDR3 protein: CASSANREGGTEAFF; CDR3 DNA: TGTGCCAGCTCAGCCAACAGGGAAGGAGGCACTGAAGCTTTCTTT
J gene: TRBJ2-5; D gene: NA; clone size: NA; V gene: TRBV18; CDR3 protein: CASSPSEGQETQYF; CDR3 DNA: TGTGCCAGCTCACCATCCGAGGGGCAAGAGACCCAGTACTTC
J gene: TRBJ1-5; D gene: TRBD1; clone size: NA; V gene: TRBV15; CDR3 protein: CATSRPGQGPYSNQPQHF; CDR3 DNA: TGTGCCACCAGCAGACCGGGACAGGGCCCTTATAGCAATCAGCCCCAGCATTTT
J gene: TRBJ1-2; D gene: TRBD1; clone size: NA; V gene: TRBV30; CDR3 protein: CAFSGTGPFNYGYTF; CDR3 DNA: TGTGCCTTCTCCGGGACAGGGCCATTTAACTATGGCTACACCTTC
J gene: TRBJ2-5; D gene: NA; clone size: NA; V gene: TRBV3-1/TRBV3-2; CDR3 protein: CASSLERRETQYF; CDR3 DNA: TGTGCCAGCAGCCTCGAAAGAAGGGAGACCCAGTACTTC
J gene: TRBJ1-1; D gene: TRBD1; clone size: NA; V gene: TRBV6-2/TRBV6-3; CDR3 protein: CASSYMAGGLEAFF; CDR3 DNA: TGTGCCAGCAGTTACATGGCAGGGGGCCTTGAAGCTTTCTTT
J gene: TRBJ1-6; D gene: NA; clone size: NA; V gene: TRBV19; CDR3 protein: CASRGESSYNSPLHF; CDR3 DNA: TGTGCCAGTAGGGGGGAGAGCTCCTATAATTCACCCCTCCACTTT
J gene: TRBJ1-3; D gene: NA; clone size: few; V gene: TRBV10-2; CDR3 protein: CASSDWSYSGNTIYF; CDR3 DNA: TGCGCCAGCAGTGATTGGTCTTACTCGGGAAACACCATATATTTT
J gene: TRBJ2-6; D gene: NA; clone size: NA; V gene: TRBV7-6; CDR3 protein: CASSLGGDSGANVLTF; CDR3 DNA: TGTGCCAGCAGCTTAGGTGGCGACTCTGGGGCCAACGTCCTGACTTTC
J gene: TRBJ1-4; D gene: NA; clone size: NA; V gene: TRBV3-1/TRBV3-2; CDR3 protein: CASSQDQGISANEKLFF; CDR3 DNA: TGTGCCAGCAGCCAAGATCAGGGGATCAGTGCTAATGAAAAACTGTTTTTT
J gene: TRBJ2-3; D gene: TRBD1; clone size: NA; V gene: TRBV7-2; CDR3 protein: CASSFGQDNTDTQYF; CDR3 DNA: TGTGCCAGCAGCTTTGGACAGGATAACACAGATACGCAGTATTTT
J gene: TRBJ1-1; D gene: NA; clone size: once; V gene: TRBV30; CDR3 protein: CAWSGGSNTEAFF; CDR3 DNA: TGTGCCTGGAGTGGGGGGTCGAACACTGAAGCTTTCTTT
J gene: TRBJ1-1; D gene: NA; clone size: once; V gene: TRBV5-5; CDR3 protein: CASSLFQDARSTEAFF; CDR3 DNA: TGTGCCAGCAGCTTGTTTCAGGACGCTCGCAGCACTGAAGCTTTCTTT
J gene: TRBJ1-5; D gene: TRBD1; clone size: NA; V gene: TRBV2; CDR3 protein: CASSEVQGGNQPQHF; CDR3 DNA: TGTGCCAGCAGTGAAGTACAGGGGGGCAATCAGCCCCAGCATTTT
J gene: TRBJ1-1; D gene: NA; clone size: NA; V gene: TRBV11-3; CDR3 protein: CASSLDGTNTEAFF; CDR3 DNA: TGTGCCAGCAGCTTAGATGGAACGAACACTGAAGCTTTCTTT
J gene: TRBJ1-2; D gene: NA; clone size: NA; V gene: TRBV3-1/TRBV3-2; CDR3 protein: CASSVDSYYGYTF; CDR3 DNA: TGTGCCAGTTCCGTCGACAGCTACTATGGCTACACCTTC
J gene: TRBJ2-7; D gene: NA; clone size: NA; V gene: TRBV27; CDR3 protein: CASITVSYEQYF; CDR3 DNA: TGTGCCAGCATAACAGTCTCCTACGAGCAGTACTTC
J gene: TRBJ2-1; D gene: NA; clone size: NA; V gene: TRBV4-2; CDR3 protein: CASSQERGEVGFF; CDR3 DNA: TGTGCCAGCAGCCAAGAAAGGGGGGAGGTAGGGTTCTTC
J gene: TRBJ1-4; D gene: NA; clone size: once; V gene: TRBV5-1; CDR3 protein: CASSLAVGSGEKLFF; CDR3 DNA: TGCGCCAGCAGCTTGGCGGTAGGTTCTGGAGAAAAACTGTTTTTT
J gene: TRBJ2-2; D gene: NA; clone size: NA; V gene: TRBV6-5; CDR3 protein: CASSLDGTGELFF; CDR3 DNA: TGTGCCAGCAGTCTGGACGGCACCGGGGAGCTGTTTTTT
J gene: TRBJ2-1; D gene: NA; clone size: NA; V gene: TRBV5-6; CDR3 protein: CASSLGQWSNNEQFF; CDR3 DNA: TGTGCCAGCAGCTTGGGACAGTGGAGTAACAATGAGCAGTTCTTC
J gene: TRBJ2-7; D gene: NA; clone size: NA; V gene: TRBV5-1; CDR3 protein: CASTPPRSYEQYF; CDR3 DNA: TGCGCCAGCACCCCACCGCGCTCCTACGAGCAGTACTTC
J gene: TRBJ2-7; D gene: NA; clone size: once; V gene: TRBV7-9; CDR3 protein: CASSLAGGAYEQYF; CDR3 DNA: TGTGCCAGCAGCTTAGCTGGTGGGGCCTACGAGCAGTACTTC